The 22 T cell receptor beta chains presented below share a single source sample, sequenced in a study of T cell repertoires in cytomegalovirus infection. One entry per CDR3 protein results from TCRdb running MiXCR on the reads. The profile shows 85,000 to 130,000 distinct CDR3 sequences, under 25% of them singletons. Specimen: CD8+ T cells from PBMCs. Receptors were obtained from a human donor in good health (CMV status not recorded). Some clones in this sample may be carry-over from other donors' samples.

This clonotype was detected only a few times. The chain is built from TRBV6-5 and TRBJ2-5; 7 nucleotides line up with TRBD1. The germline CDR1 and CDR2 sequences are MNHEY and SVGAGI. V trimming: 5 bases; J trimming: 4 bases; junction bases outside the gene matches: 10. The CDR3 runs to 15 residues. The CDR3 here is CASSQTGTVGETQYF. The DNA of the CDR3 is TGTGCCAGCAGTCAAACCGGGACAGTCGGAGAGACCCAGTACTTC.

This clonotype was found many times. The chain joins TRBV12-3 or TRBV12-4 to TRBJ2-1; either TRBD1 or TRBD2 may supply D (5 bases each). V lost 3 bases, J lost 9 bases, and 12 bases lay in between. The CDR3 totals 13 residues. CDR3 nucleotide sequence: TGTGCCAGCAGTTTGGGACCTGGGGGTGAGCAGTTCTTC. Encoded protein: CASSLGPGGEQFF.

The chain has TRBV9 and TRBJ2-1; D remains ambiguous. From germline, CDR1 is SGDLS and CDR2 YYNGEE. The CDR3 consists of 12 residues. Trimming took off 2 bases at V and 9 bases at J, with 9 bases between the two ends. The CDR3 nucleotides read TGTGCCAGCAGCGTGCGTGGAGCTGAGCAGTTCTTC. As protein: CASSVRGAEQFF.

This clonotype was counted many times. The chain is built from TRBV7-9 and TRBJ1-5, with D perhaps TRBD1 (5 bases). The CDR3 contains 12 residues. Germline V gene sequence: CDR1 SEHNR, CDR2 FQNEAQ (reference sequence). V was shortened by 6 bases and J by 7 bases, with 10 bases between the two germline ends. The CDR3 DNA is TGTGCCAGCAGTTGGGGGGAACAGCCCCAGCATTTT. As protein: CASSWGEQPQHF.

This clonotype occurred a few times. This rearrangement joins TRBV28 to TRBJ1-5; 8 bases align to TRBD1. Trimming cost V 6 bases and J 4 bases; bases outside gene matches: 8. Germline V gene data show CDR1 as MDHEN and CDR2 as SYDVKM. This CDR3 comprises 15 residues. CDR3 sequence (DNA): TGTGCCAGCAGGAACGGACAGGGAAGGAATCAGCCCCAGCATTTT. Its translation is CASRNGQGRNQPQHF.

This clonotype was seen a handful of times. The gene calls are TRBV20-1 and TRBJ2-1; weak D call: TRBD2 (5 bases). The CDR3 has 14 amino acids. V lost 1 base, J lost 2 bases, and 9 bases lay in between. Germline V lookup: CDR1 DFQATT, CDR2 SNEGSKA (reference sequence). CDR3 sequence (DNA): TGCAGTGCTAGAGTCGCGGGTACCTACAATGAGCAGTTCTTC. This codes for CSARVAGTYNEQFF.

This clonotype was detected a few times. The V and J genes are TRBV28 and TRBJ2-3; TRBD2 aligns across 9 bases. The germline gives CDR1 MDHEN, CDR2 SYDVKM. V was clipped by 5 bases and J by 4 bases; unmatched bases: 7. CDR3 length equals 15 residues. The CDR3 is CASSATPSGADTQYF. CDR3 bases: TGTGCCAGCAGTGCAACCCCTAGCGGGGCAGATACGCAGTATTTT.

This clonotype was recorded at least ten times. The V gene is TRBV6-1, the J gene TRBJ1-1; TRBD1 might be the D (5 bases). This CDR3 contains 16 residues. V lost 2 bases, J lost 3 bases, and 16 bases lay in between. Germline CDR1 is MNHNS and CDR2 is SASEGT. The CDR3 coding sequence is TGTGCCAGCAGTGAAAAAGGGGAAAGGAGCGACACTGAAGCTTTCTTT. This gives the protein CASSEKGERSDTEAFF.

The V and J genes are TRBV18 and TRBJ2-1; D is unresolved. The CDR3 covers 15 residues. Germline CDR1 KGHSH, CDR2 LQKENI. Trimming removed 0 bases from V and 0 bases from J, with 6 bases in between. CDR3 region: CASSPPTASYNEQFF. In DNA form, the CDR3 reads TGTGCCAGCTCACCACCTACGGCCTCCTACAATGAGCAGTTCTTC.

The CDR3 nucleotides read TGTGCCAGCAGCTTAGTGGGGTCTGAGGCCCAAGAGACCCAGTACTTC. Translating gives CASSLVGSEAQETQYF. The J gene is TRBJ2-5, the V gene TRBV13, with D uncertain. Between the trimmed V and J ends, which lost 1 base and 1 base, there was a span of 13 bases. CDR1 is PRHDT and CDR2 is FYEKMQ in the germline V gene (reference sequence). This CDR3 region has 16 residues.

This clonotype was seen repeatedly, ten times or more. The J gene is TRBJ1-1, the V gene TRBV7-2; 12 nucleotides align to TRBD1. Germline CDR1 is SGHTA and CDR2 is FQGNSA. This CDR3 spans 16 amino acids. J gave up 4 bases and V 5 bases, and 8 bases lay outside the gene matches. The CDR3: CASSPRDRGPLTEAFF. The CDR3 region has the DNA TGTGCCAGCAGCCCTCGGGACAGGGGGCCGCTCACTGAAGCTTTCTTT. The complete variable domain, with remaining parts taken from reference TRBV7-2 and TRBJ1-1, reads GAGVSQSPSNKVTEKGKDVELRCDPISGHTALYWYRQSLGQGLEFLIYFQGNSAPDKSGLPSDRFSAERTGGSVSTLTIQRTQQEDSAVYLCASSPRDRGPLTEAFFGQGTRLTVV.

The table lists this clonotype with a few counts. The chain employs TRBV19 and TRBJ2-1, with TRBD1 matching over 9 bases. CDR1 and CDR2 from the germline V gene are LNHDA and SQIVND (reference sequence). The CDR3 contains 16 residues. Trimming at V came to 5 bases and at J to 8 bases, leaving 13 bases not matched to a gene. This CDR3 is CASSASRTGVFDEQFF. The CDR3, as DNA: TGTGCCAGTAGTGCCTCGAGGACAGGGGTTTTCGATGAGCAGTTCTTC.

This clonotype occurred a few times. The CDR3 is CSVKQGTYEQYF. In DNA, the CDR3 is TGCAGCGTTAAGCAGGGGACCTACGAGCAGTACTTC. The J gene is TRBJ2-7, the V gene TRBV29-1, with D perhaps matching TRBD1 (6 bases). V was shortened by 5 bases and J by 2 bases, with 10 bases between the two germline ends. CDR3 size: 12 residues. In germline, CDR1 is SQVTM, CDR2 ANQGSEA.

This clonotype turned up a few times. V and J are TRBV20-1 and TRBJ2-1, with 7 bases aligning to TRBD2. Germline values: CDR1 DFQATT, CDR2 SNEGSKA (reference sequence). Unmatched junction bases numbered 15, after V lost 6 bases and J lost 7 bases. The CDR3 is made up of 15 amino acids. CDR3 sequence (DNA): TGCAGTGCACCTACTAGCGCCACCCGACGGAATGAGCAGTTCTTC. It yields the protein CSAPTSATRRNEQFF.

The table lists this clonotype with many counts. The genes are TRBV7-8 and TRBJ1-1; a possible D gene is TRBD1 (5 bases). Trimming left V 5 bases short and J 1 base short, with 11 bases between. This CDR3 contains 14 residues. Germline values: CDR1 SGHVS, CDR2 FQNEAQ. The CDR3 coding sequence is TGTGCCAGCAGCATGGGACGGGCGAACACTGAAGCTTTCTTT. Residues: CASSMGRANTEAFF.

This clonotype occurred a few times. The rearrangement joins TRBV7-9 to TRBJ2-7; D is possibly TRBD1 or TRBD2 (5 bases each). The CDR3 extends over 14 amino acids. V shed 5 bases and J shed 2 bases, with 13 bases lying between them. Germline CDR1 SEHNR, CDR2 FQNEAQ (reference sequence). The CDR3 DNA reads TGTGCCAGCAGCCGTTCCGGGACCCCCTACGAGCAGTACTTC. This gives the protein CASSRSGTPYEQYF.

Here the CDR3 DNA reads TGCGCCAGCAGCTTGGCTGGGGTTTCCAGGGGTCGACCTTATAGCAATCAGCCCCAGCATTTT. It encodes CASSLAGVSRGRPYSNQPQHF. The J gene is TRBJ1-5, the V gene TRBV5-1; D is perhaps TRBD1 (6 bases). CDR1 is SGHRS, CDR2 YFSETQ, per germline. CDR3 length: 21 residues. The V end lost 0 bases, the J end lost 0 bases, and 25 bases lay between the germline ends.

This clonotype was seen a few times. The V call is TRBV7-9, the J call TRBJ2-2; TRBD1 aligns across 8 bases. V shed 0 bases, J shed 5 bases, and the junction held 8 bases outside the gene matches. This CDR3 region has 17 residues. The germline V gene has CDR1 SEHNR and CDR2 FQNEAQ (reference sequence). CDR3 sequence (DNA): TGTGCCAGCAGCTTAGCGTTCCCCAGGGGGCCAACCGGGGAGCTGTTTTTT. Its protein is CASSLAFPRGPTGELFF.

The chain is built from TRBV9 and TRBJ2-3; 9 nucleotides match TRBD2. Germline V lookup: CDR1 SGDLS, CDR2 YYNGEE. Trimming removed 4 bases from V and 0 bases from J; junction bases left unmatched: 3. The CDR3 length is 15 residues. The CDR3 protein is CASSPLAGSTDTQYF. The DNA for the CDR3 is TGTGCCAGCAGCCCACTAGCGGGCAGCACAGATACGCAGTATTTT. The entire variable domain, with the rest obtained from reference TRBV9 and TRBJ2-3, is as follows: DSGVTQTPKHLITATGQRVTLRCSPRSGDLSVYWYQQSLDQGLQFLIQYYNGEERAKGNILERFSAQQFPDLHSELNLSSLELGDSALYFCASSPLAGSTDTQYFGPGTRLTVL.

This clonotype has more than one count but fewer than ten. The chain is built from TRBV4-3 and TRBJ2-7; tentatively, D is TRBD1 (7 bases). V was cut by 0 bases and J by 1 base, with 13 bases left in between. The length of the CDR3 is 16 residues. The V gene's germline CDR1 is LGHNA and CDR2 YSLEER. The CDR3, as DNA: TGCGCCAGCAGCCAAGATAGGAGGGGGCCTTCCTACGAGCAGTACTTC. This codes for CASSQDRRGPSYEQYF.

At least ten counts were recorded for this clonotype. The chain has TRBV28 and TRBJ1-5; 12 bases map to TRBD1. CDR1 is MDHEN and CDR2 is SYDVKM in the germline V gene. The J segment lost 0 bases and the V segment lost 6 bases, leaving 15 bases of the junction unmatched. The CDR3 extends over 20 amino acids. The CDR3 DNA is TGTGCCAGCAGCCAAGTTCCCGGGACAGGGGGCCGTTATAGCAATCAGCCCCAGCATTTT. Protein sequence: CASSQVPGTGGRYSNQPQHF. Variable domain in full (rest from reference TRBV28 and TRBJ1-5): DVKVTQSSRYLVKRTGEKVFLECVQDMDHENMFWYRQDPGLGLRLIYFSYDVKMKEKGDIPEGYSVSREKKERFSLILESASTNQTSMYLCASSQVPGTGGRYSNQPQHFGDGTRLSIL.

This clonotype has a handful of counts. The chain is built from TRBV29-1 and TRBJ1-1; perhaps TRBD1 as D (5 bases). Trimming took 3 bases from V and 0 from J, leaving 11 bases between them. Per the germline V gene, CDR1 is SQVTM and CDR2 is ANQGSEA. The CDR3 covers 14 residues. CDR3 DNA: TGCAGCGTTGAGTCGGGACGGCTGAACACTGAAGCTTTCTTT. As protein: CSVESGRLNTEAFF.